One TCR beta chain is described in this entry. Other DNA sequences in the sample encode the same CDR3. Some clones are missing from TCRdb's copy, which holds only in-frame ones; the method was immunoSEQ multiplex PCR. This sample yields about 460,000 clones, of which around nine tenths are seen a single time; roughly 8% belongs to the top ten. This sample was included in a study of blood T cell repertoires in COVID-19. CDR1 and CDR2 from the germline V gene are SEHNR and FQNEAQ (reference sequence). The CDR3 is 14 residues long. Trimming took 5 bases from V and 7 from J, leaving 14 bases between them.

Material: PBMCs or T cells enriched from blood (not recorded which). This chain links TRBV7-9 with TRBJ1-4, with a weak D call TRBD1 (5 bases). This TCR was recovered from a woman in her sixties who had recovered from COVID-19. The DNA for the CDR3 is TGTGCCAGCAGCCGCGGCCAGGGAGGTGAAAAACTGTTTTTT. It yields the protein CASSRGQGGEKLFF.